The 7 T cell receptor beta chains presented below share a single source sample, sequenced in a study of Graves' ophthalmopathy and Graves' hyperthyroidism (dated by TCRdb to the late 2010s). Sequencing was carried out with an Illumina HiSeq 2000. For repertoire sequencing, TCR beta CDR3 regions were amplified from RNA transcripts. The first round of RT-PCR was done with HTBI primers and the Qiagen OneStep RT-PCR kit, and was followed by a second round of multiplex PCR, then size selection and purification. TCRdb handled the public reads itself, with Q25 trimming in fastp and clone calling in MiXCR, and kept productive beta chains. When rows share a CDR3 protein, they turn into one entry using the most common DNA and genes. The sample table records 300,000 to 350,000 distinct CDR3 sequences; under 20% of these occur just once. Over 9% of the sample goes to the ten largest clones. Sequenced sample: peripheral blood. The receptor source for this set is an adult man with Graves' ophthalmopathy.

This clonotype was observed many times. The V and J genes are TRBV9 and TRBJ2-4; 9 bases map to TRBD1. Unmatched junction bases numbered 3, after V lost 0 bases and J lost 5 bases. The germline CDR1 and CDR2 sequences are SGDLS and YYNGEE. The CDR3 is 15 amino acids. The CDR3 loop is CASSVEGQGQNIQYF. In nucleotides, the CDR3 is TGTGCCAGCAGCGTAGAGGGACAGGGTCAAAACATTCAGTACTTC.

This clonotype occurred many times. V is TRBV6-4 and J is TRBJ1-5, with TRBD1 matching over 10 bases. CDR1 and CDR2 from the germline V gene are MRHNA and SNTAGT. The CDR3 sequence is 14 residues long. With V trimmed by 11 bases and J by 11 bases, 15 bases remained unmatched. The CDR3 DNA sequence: TGTGCCGTGACAGGGGGCGCCCCCCGGTCGACCCAGCATTTT. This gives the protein CAVTGGAPRSTQHF.

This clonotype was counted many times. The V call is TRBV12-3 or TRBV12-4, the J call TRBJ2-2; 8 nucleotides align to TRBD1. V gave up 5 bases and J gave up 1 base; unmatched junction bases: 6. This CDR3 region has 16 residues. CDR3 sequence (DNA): TGTGCCAGCAGTCCTCGGACAGGGTTGAACACCGGGGAGCTGTTTTTT. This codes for CASSPRTGLNTGELFF.

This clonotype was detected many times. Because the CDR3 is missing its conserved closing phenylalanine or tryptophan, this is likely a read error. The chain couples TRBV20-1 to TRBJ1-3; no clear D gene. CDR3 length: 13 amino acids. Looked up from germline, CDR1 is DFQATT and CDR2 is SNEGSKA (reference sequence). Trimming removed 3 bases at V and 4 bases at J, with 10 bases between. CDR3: CSASSGVGNTIYS. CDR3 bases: TGCAGTGCTAGCTCTGGGGTGGGAAACACCATATATTCT.

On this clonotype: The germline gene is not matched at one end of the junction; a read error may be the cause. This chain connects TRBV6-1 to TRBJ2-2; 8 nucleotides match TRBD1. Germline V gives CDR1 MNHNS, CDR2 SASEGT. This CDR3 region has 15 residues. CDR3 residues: CVSRRQGTNTGELFF. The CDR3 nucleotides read TGTGTCAGCAGAAGACAGGGGACGAACACCGGGGAGCTGTTTTTT.

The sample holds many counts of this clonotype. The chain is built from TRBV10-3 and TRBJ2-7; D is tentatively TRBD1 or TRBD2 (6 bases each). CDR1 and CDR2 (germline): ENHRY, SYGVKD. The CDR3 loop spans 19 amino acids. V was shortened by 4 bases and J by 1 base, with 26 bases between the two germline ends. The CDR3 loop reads CAISALWRVAGRGSYEQYF. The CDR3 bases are TGTGCCATCAGTGCTCTGTGGAGGGTTGCGGGAAGGGGGTCCTACGAGCAGTACTTC.

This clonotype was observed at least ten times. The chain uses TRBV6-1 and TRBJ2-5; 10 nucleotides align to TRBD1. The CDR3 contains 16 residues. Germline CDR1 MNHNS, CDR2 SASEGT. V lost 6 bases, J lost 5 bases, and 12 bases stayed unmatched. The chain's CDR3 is CASRPFGTGARETQYF. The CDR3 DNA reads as TGTGCCAGCAGACCCTTCGGGACAGGGGCGCGCGAGACCCAGTACTTC.